The clone carrying this T cell receptor (beta chain) was seen repeatedly, ten times or more. Germline lookup yields CDR1 KGHDR and CDR2 SFDVKD. The CDR3 contains 12 residues. V shed 4 bases and J shed 5 bases, with 6 bases lying between them. The sample belongs to a study of T cells in Graves' hyperthyroidism and ophthalmopathy. There were TCR beta CDR3 regions amplified from RNA transcripts. When the TCR CDR3 underwent first-round RT-PCR, the HTBI primer set was used. TCRdb re-called the multiplex PCR reads with MiXCR, one entry per CDR3 protein. The repertoire holds a few hundred thousand distinct CDR3 sequences, with about half as singletons. Newly diagnosed hyperthyroidism patients aged 18 to 65 years had disease lasting under 2 months.

This receptor was obtained from a woman younger than 30 with Graves' hyperthyroidism. J is TRBJ2-3 and V is TRBV24-1; D is unresolved. Sequences were obtained from peripheral blood or thyroid tissue (not recorded which). The CDR3 bases are TGTGCCACCAGTGAAGGGCGAGATACGCAGTATTTT. Its protein is CATSEGRDTQYF.